The 18 T cell receptor beta chains reported below all come from one sample, sequenced in a study of graft-versus-host responses after intestinal transplantation. Sequencing was performed with immunoSEQ multiplex PCR; in TCRdb, only in-frame clones are kept and a portion is missing. The data contain about 88,000 clones, approximately 90% of them seen just once; the ten biggest clones take up 0.35%. These TCRs are of unknown antigen specificity. Here the sequenced sample was unstimulated CD4+ T cells sorted from spleen or lymph node cells, taken before transplant. These TCRs come from a human donor who was the organ donor for an intestinal transplant.

In this sample, this clone turned up once. The CDR3 sequence is CAWSVGLAGYNEQFF. The CDR3 bases are TGTGCCTGGAGTGTAGGCCTAGCGGGGTACAATGAGCAGTTCTTC. The gene calls are TRBV30 and TRBJ2-1; 9 nucleotides agree with TRBD2. Germline CDR1 and CDR2: GTSNPN and SVGIG (reference sequence). The V segment lost 0 bases and the J segment 4 bases; nucleotides outside the gene matches: 4. The CDR3 sequence is 15 residues long.

This clone was observed once. This sequence joins TRBV5-6 and TRBJ2-7, with TRBD2 matching 14 bases. The junction had 8 bases not matched to a gene; V was cut back by 4 bases and J by 2 bases. Germline-derived CDR1 and CDR2 are SGHDT and YYEEEE. CDR3 length equals 17 residues. The CDR3 reads CASSRLRLAGGPYEQYF. Here the CDR3 DNA reads TGTGCCAGCAGCCGTTTGAGACTAGCGGGAGGGCCCTACGAGCAGTACTTC.

The rearrangement joins TRBV9 to TRBJ2-5; 9 nucleotides line up with TRBD1. The V gene end was trimmed by 4 bases and the J gene end by 2 bases; junction bases not matched to a gene: 15. This CDR3 region has 18 residues. CDR1 is SGDLS, CDR2 YYNGEE, per germline. The CDR3 bases are TGTGCCAGCAGCAGGGGCTTCGGGACAGGGTCCTTTCAAGAGACCCAGTACTTC. It codes for CASSRGFGTGSFQETQYF. The full variable domain, rest sourced from reference TRBV9 and TRBJ2-5, is DSGVTQTPKHLITATGQRVTLRCSPRSGDLSVYWYQQSLDQGLQFLIQYYNGEERAKGNILERFSAQQFPDLHSELNLSSLELGDSALYFCASSRGFGTGSFQETQYFGPGTRLLVL.

V usage is TRBV20-1 and J usage is TRBJ2-3; tentative D call: TRBD1 (5 bases). CDR3 length: 11 amino acids. Germline V CDR1 and CDR2: DFQATT, SNEGSKA (reference sequence). V shed 7 bases and J shed 8 bases, with 13 bases lying between them. As DNA, the CDR3 is TGCAGTGAGGGGAAAGTGGGTACGCAGTATTTT. It translates to CSEGKVGTQYF.

The gene calls are TRBV11-3 and TRBJ2-3, with TRBD2 identical over 12 bases. This CDR3 is 17 amino acids long. Germline values: CDR1 SGHNT, CDR2 YENEEA. Trimming removed 5 bases from V and 5 bases from J; junction bases left unmatched: 11. DNA for the CDR3: TGTGCCAGCAGCCCTCGACTAGCGGGGGTTGGAGGAGATACGCAGTATTTT. Protein sequence: CASSPRLAGVGGDTQYF.

The chain carries TRBV7-3 and TRBJ2-2; D is uncertain. V was pared by 2 bases and J by 4 bases, with 5 bases between. Germline V gene data show CDR1 as SGHTA and CDR2 as FQGTGA. The CDR3 is 13 residues long. The CDR3 nucleotides are TGTGCCAGCAGCTTACTAGGCACCGGGGAGCTGTTTTTT. As protein: CASSLLGTGELFF.

This clone was counted a single time. The gene calls are TRBV5-1 and TRBJ2-3; 9 nucleotides match TRBD2. The CDR3 is 15 residues long. After removal of 0 bases from V and 9 bases from J, the junction contained 8 bases not matched to a gene. Germline V gives CDR1 SGHRS, CDR2 YFSETQ. The CDR3 coding sequence is TGCGCCAGCAGCTTGGGACTAGCGGAGACCGGGACGCAGTATTTT. This encodes CASSLGLAETGTQYF.

The chain joins TRBV28 to TRBJ2-5, with D maybe TRBD2 (6 bases). V was trimmed by 5 bases and J by 3 bases, leaving 16 bases between them. The V gene's germline CDR1 is MDHEN and CDR2 SYDVKM. This CDR3 spans 15 amino acids. The CDR3 DNA follows: TGTGCCAGCAGTACCTCCCGGGGGAACAAAGAGACCCAGTACTTC. Amino acid sequence: CASSTSRGNKETQYF.

The CDR3 nucleotides are TGCGCCAGCAGCTACCAGGGTGGCTACACCTTC. Translating it yields CASSYQGGYTF. The rearrangement uses TRBV5-1 and TRBJ1-2; D might be TRBD1 (5 bases). V was pared by 3 bases and J by 7 bases, with 7 bases between. The CDR3 runs to 11 residues. Per germline, CDR1 SGHRS and CDR2 YFSETQ.

This chain uses TRBV2 with TRBJ1-2; D is unresolved. The germline V gene encodes CDR1 SNHLY and CDR2 FYNNEI. There are 13 residues in the CDR3. V lost 8 bases and J 9 bases, leaving 19 bases between the germline ends. The CDR3 nucleotides read TGTGCCAGCTGGTTCGGGTATGCACCGCGCTACACCTTC. It encodes CASWFGYAPRYTF.

The chain recombines TRBV12-5 with TRBJ1-5; D is undetermined. V lost 1 base to trimming and J lost 2 bases, with 9 bases between them. This CDR3 is 15 amino acids long. Germline-derived CDR1 and CDR2 are LGHNT and FRNRAP. CDR3 sequence (DNA): TGTGCTAGTGGTTTGGCCCCCGGGGGCAATCAGCCCCAGCATTTT. It encodes CASGLAPGGNQPQHF.

This chain uses TRBV6-1 with TRBJ1-2; D perhaps matches TRBD1 (6 bases). V lost 7 bases, J lost 4 bases, and 19 bases lay in between. The germline gives CDR1 MNHNS, CDR2 SASEGT. The CDR3 is made up of 15 amino acids. CDR3 nucleotides: TGTGCCAGCACCGAGGGGGGGGCGCGACCCTATGGCTACACCTTC. Protein product: CASTEGGARPYGYTF.

The CDR3 region is CASSISATESSGNTIYF. CDR3 coding DNA: TGTGCCAGCTCAATCTCGGCGACAGAGAGCTCTGGAAACACCATATATTTT. The J gene is TRBJ1-3, the V gene TRBV18; tentative D call: TRBD1 (5 bases). Germline assignment: CDR1 KGHSH and CDR2 LQKENI. V was clipped by 5 bases and J by 0 bases, with 17 bases between them. The CDR3 contains 17 residues.

This clone showed up just a few times. This chain connects TRBV29-1 to TRBJ1-5; TRBD1 matches 8 bases. Unmatched junction bases numbered 4, after V lost 4 bases and J lost 5 bases. Germline-derived CDR1 and CDR2 are SQVTM and ANQGSEA. The CDR3 has 13 residues. CDR3 loop: CSVAGQGDQPQHF. Here the CDR3 DNA reads TGCAGCGTTGCAGGACAGGGAGATCAGCCCCAGCATTTT.

This chain links TRBV5-4 with TRBJ2-5; 7 positions match TRBD1. Germline V gene sequence: CDR1 SGHNT, CDR2 YYREEE (reference sequence). The V gene end was trimmed by 4 bases and the J gene end by 3 bases; junction bases not matched to a gene: 6. The CDR3 contains 14 residues. The DNA for the CDR3 is TGTGCCAGCAGCAAAGGGGGCAATGAAGAGACCCAGTACTTC. Residues: CASSKGGNEETQYF.

The rearrangement joins TRBV6-1 to TRBJ1-2, with no clear D. V lost 6 bases and J 4 bases, leaving 12 bases between the germline ends. The CDR3 has 13 amino acids. Germline V CDR1 and CDR2: MNHNS, SASEGT. The CDR3 region has the DNA TGTGCCAGCAGCCGTGAGAAGCGCTATGGCTACACCTTC. As protein: CASSREKRYGYTF.

With respect to this clone: Other DNA sequences within the sample encode an identical CDR3. The rearrangement uses TRBV18 and TRBJ2-7; the D is unclear. Germline V gene sequence: CDR1 KGHSH, CDR2 LQKENI. The CDR3 totals 13 residues. V lost 0 bases and J lost 0, with 3 bases in between. The CDR3 reads CASSPPSSYEQYF. In nucleotides, the CDR3 is TGTGCCAGCTCACCACCGAGCTCCTACGAGCAGTACTTC.

This clone has more than one count but fewer than ten. The chain recombines TRBV10-3 with TRBJ1-2, with TRBD1 matching 11 bases. Germline lookup yields CDR1 ENHRY and CDR2 SYGVKD. The V segment lost 7 bases and the J segment 3 bases; nucleotides outside the gene matches: 4. There are 14 residues in the CDR3. The CDR3 loop is CAIMDRGQDYGYTF. CDR3 sequence (DNA): TGTGCCATCATGGACAGGGGGCAGGACTATGGCTACACCTTC.